This T cell receptor beta chain is drawn from a study of T cells in Graves' hyperthyroidism and ophthalmopathy. The TCR beta CDR3 regions underwent amplification using RNA transcripts as the source. HTBI primers were the set used in a first-round RT-PCR of the TCR CDR3. TCRdb fed the multiplex PCR reads into MiXCR, producing one record per CDR3 protein. Seen here are roughly 380,000 distinct CDR3 sequences, under 20% observed once, and the top ten hold about 3.5%. In this sample, this clonotype turned up many times. CDR1 LGHDT and CDR2 YNNKEL come from the germline V gene (reference sequence). The CDR3 totals 13 residues. Trimming left V 4 bases short and J 5 bases short, with 11 bases between.

Sequenced sample: blood. This chain links TRBV3-1 with TRBJ2-5, with D uncertain. The origin of this receptor is a young woman with Graves' hyperthyroidism. This chain's CDR3 is CASSPGVRETQYF. The CDR3 nucleotides are TGTGCCAGCAGCCCTGGGGTGCGGGAGACCCAGTACTTC.